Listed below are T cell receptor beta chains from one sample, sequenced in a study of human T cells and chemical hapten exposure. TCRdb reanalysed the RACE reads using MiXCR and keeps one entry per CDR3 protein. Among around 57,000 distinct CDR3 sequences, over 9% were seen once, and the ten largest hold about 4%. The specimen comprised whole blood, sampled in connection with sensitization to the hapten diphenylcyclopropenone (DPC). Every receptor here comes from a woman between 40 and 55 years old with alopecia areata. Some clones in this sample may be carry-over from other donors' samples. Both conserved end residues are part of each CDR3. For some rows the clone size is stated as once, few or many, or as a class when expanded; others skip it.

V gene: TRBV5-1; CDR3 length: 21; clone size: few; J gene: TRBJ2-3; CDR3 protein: CASSLYSRIESGLANADTQYF
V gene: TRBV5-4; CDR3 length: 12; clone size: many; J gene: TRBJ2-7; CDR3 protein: CASSFGGNEQYF
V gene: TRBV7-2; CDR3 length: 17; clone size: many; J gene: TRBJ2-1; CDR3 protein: CASSTRTSGVSDNEQFF
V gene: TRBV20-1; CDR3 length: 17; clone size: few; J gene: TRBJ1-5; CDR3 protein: CSARPSGQVIYNQPQHF
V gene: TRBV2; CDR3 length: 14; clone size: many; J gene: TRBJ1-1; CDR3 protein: CASSERVRGSGAFF
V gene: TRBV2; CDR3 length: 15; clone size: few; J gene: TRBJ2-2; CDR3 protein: CASRVGLVPTGELFF
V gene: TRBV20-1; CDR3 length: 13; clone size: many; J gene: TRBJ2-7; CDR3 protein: CSARGLAGNEQYF
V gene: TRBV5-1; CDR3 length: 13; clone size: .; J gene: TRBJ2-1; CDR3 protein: CASGPAEGDEQFF
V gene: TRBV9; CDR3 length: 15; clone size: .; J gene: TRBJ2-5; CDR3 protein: CASSVWDGRLPPEYF
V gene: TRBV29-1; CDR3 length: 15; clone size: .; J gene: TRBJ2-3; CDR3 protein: CSAARVTGGTDTQYF
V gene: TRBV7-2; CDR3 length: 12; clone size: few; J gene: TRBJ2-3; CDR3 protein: CASSFGADTQYF
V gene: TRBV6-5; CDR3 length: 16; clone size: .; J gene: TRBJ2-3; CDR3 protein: CASSYSLGGRADTQYF
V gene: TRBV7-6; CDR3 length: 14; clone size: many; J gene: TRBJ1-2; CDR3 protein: CASSLSQGGYGYTF
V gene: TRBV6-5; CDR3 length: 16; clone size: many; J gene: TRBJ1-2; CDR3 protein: CASRANQVISSYGYTF
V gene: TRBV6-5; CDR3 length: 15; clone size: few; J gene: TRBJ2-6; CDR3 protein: CASSPMGFGANVLTF
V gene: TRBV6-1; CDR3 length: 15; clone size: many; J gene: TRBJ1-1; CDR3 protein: CASSGWTGMNTEAFF
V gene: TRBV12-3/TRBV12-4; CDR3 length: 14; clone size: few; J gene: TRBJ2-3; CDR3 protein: CASRLQDLRDTQYF
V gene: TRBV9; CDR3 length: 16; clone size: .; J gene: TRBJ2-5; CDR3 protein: CASSFRTGGNQETQYF
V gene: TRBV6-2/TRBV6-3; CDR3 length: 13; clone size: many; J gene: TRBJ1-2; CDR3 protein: CASSYEGLSLYTF
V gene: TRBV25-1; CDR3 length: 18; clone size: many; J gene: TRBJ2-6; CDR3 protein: CASSGAQGIFNEANVLTF
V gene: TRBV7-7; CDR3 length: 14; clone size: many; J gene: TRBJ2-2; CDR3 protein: CASGQNSDTGELFF
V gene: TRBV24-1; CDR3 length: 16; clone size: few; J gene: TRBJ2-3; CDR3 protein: CATSDPNRGSVDTQYF
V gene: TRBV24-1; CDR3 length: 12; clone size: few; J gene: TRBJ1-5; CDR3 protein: CATASSNQPQHF
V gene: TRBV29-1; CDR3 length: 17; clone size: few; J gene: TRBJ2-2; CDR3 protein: CSVAPSGLAAGTGELFF